The sample holds one count of the clone carrying this TCR beta chain. What it recognizes is unknown. This CDR3 contains 16 residues. V was pared by 5 bases and J by 6 bases, with 20 bases between. From germline, CDR1 is SGHTA and CDR2 FQGNSA. The data belong to a study of OX40 agonist ivuxolimab in advanced cancers. Study-wide background: The diagnoses of dose-escalation patients were hepatocellular carcinoma, melanoma, renal cell or head and neck cancer. Patients were roughly 83% male with ages roughly 23 to 90, mean roughly 55. Findings and limits, study-wide: On average, a greater number of expanded clones characterised CD8+ T cells relative to CD4+.

Clones were sequenced by immunoSEQ multiplex PCR, and TCRdb holds only the in-frame ones, with some missing. This sample has 98,000 or so clones, with 94% found just once. V is TRBV7-2 and J is TRBJ1-5, with TRBD1 as a possible D gene (6 bases). The receptor was derived from an adult with an advanced solid tumor such as melanoma, head and neck, liver or kidney cancer. Sample: CD4+ or CD8+ T cells sorted from blood, taken in a trial of the OX40 agonist ivuxolimab. The CDR3 nucleotides read TGTGCCAGCAGCCGCGGGGGGGCGTGGGAAGGTCAGCCCCAGCATTTT. Its translation: CASSRGGAWEGQPQHF. Based on the CDR3 plus reference TRBV7-2 and TRBJ1-5, the full variable domain is GAGVSQSPSNKVTEKGKDVELRCDPISGHTALYWYRQSLGQGLEFLIYFQGNSAPDKSGLPSDRFSAERTGGSVSTLTIQRTQQEDSAVYLCASSRGGAWEGQPQHFGDGTRLSIL.